This TCR beta chain came from a study of T cell changes during pregnancy in multiple sclerosis (dated by TCRdb to the late 2010s). About the study as a whole: The study examined how the T cell repertoire changed over the course of pregnancy in women with multiple sclerosis.

A single count supports this clone. Its antigen remains undetermined. Within one base of it there is no much larger clone, and no base qualities were kept. The same CDR3 also results from other DNA sequences found in this sample. CDR1 and CDR2, per the germline V gene, are KGHSH and LQKENI. V has 3 bases trimmed and J has 1 base trimmed; junction bases matching no gene number 5. The CDR3 spans 18 residues, from the cysteine through the phenylalanine. Only CDR3 DNA is held: 54 bases, read in frame from base 1. Libraries were built with the immunoSEQ multiplex PCR assay. In TCRdb, the immuneACCESS table is reduced to in-frame sequences with V and J assigned. These tables do not hold every clone; where another copy was compared, an unresolved V gene accounts for under half, and the others remain unexplained. The sample data list approximately 61,000 clones, and roughly 90% of these were observed just once. 3.3% of the sample is in the top ten clones.

Sequenced here: peripheral blood, sampled in the first trimester of pregnancy. This receptor was taken from a female donor in good health, enrolled as a control in a pregnancy study. The chain is encoded by TRBV18 joined to TRBJ2-2; TRBD2 matches 13 bases in the middle. The encoded CDR3 is CASSPRLAGGLNTGELFF. The DNA sequence is TGTGCCAGCTCACCGAGACTAGCGGGGGGCTTGAACACCGGGGAGCTGTTTTTT.